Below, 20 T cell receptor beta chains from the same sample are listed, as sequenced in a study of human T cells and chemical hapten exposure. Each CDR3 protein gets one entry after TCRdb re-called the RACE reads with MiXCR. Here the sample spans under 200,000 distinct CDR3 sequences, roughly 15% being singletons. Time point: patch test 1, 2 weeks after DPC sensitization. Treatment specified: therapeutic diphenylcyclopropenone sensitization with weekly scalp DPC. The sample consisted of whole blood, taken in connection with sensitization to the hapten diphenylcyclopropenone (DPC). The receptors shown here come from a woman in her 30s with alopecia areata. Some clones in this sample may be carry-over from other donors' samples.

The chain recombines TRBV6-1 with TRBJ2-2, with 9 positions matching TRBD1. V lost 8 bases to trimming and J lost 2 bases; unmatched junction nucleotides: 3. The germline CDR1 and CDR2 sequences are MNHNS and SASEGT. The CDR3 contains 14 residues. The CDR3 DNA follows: TGTGCCAGCGCGGGACAGGGAAACACCGGGGAGCTGTTTTTT. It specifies CASAGQGNTGELFF.

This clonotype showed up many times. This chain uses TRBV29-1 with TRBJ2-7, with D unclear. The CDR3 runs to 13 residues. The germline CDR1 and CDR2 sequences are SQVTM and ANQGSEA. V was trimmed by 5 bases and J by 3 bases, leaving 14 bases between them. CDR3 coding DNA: TGCAGCGTTCTCGTCGGAATACACTACGAGCAGTACTTC. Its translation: CSVLVGIHYEQYF.

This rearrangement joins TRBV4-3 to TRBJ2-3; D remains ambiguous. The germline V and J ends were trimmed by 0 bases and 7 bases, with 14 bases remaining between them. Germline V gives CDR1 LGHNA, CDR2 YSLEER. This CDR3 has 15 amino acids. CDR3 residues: CASSQDPHVGNTQYF. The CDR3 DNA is TGCGCCAGCAGCCAAGACCCCCACGTCGGAAATACGCAGTATTTT.

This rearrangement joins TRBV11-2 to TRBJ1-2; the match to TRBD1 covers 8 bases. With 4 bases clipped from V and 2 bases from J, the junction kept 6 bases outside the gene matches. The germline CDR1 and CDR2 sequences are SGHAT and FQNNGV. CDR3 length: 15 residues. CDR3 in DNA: TGTGCCAGCAGCTCGGGCGACAGGGGAAACTATGGCTACACCTTC. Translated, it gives CASSSGDRGNYGYTF.

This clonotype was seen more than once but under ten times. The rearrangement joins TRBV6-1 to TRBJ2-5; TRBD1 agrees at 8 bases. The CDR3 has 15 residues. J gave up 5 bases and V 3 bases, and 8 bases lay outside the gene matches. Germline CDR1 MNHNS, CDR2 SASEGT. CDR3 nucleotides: TGTGCCAGCAGTGAGGACAGGGCTTTTTATGAGACCCAGTACTTC. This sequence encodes CASSEDRAFYETQYF.

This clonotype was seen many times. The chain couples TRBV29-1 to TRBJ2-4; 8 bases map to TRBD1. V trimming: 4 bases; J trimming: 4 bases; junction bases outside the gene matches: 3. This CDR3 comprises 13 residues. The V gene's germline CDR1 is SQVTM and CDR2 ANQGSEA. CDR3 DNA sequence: TGCAGCGTTGCCGGGGACAGGAAAAACATTCAGTACTTC. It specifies CSVAGDRKNIQYF.

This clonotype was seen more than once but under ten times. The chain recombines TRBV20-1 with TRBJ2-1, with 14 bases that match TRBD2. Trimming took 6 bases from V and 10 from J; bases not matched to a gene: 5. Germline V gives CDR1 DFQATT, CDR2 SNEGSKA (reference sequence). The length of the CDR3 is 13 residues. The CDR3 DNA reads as TGCAGTGCCCGACTAGCGGGAGGGGACGAGCAGTTCTTC. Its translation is CSARLAGGDEQFF.

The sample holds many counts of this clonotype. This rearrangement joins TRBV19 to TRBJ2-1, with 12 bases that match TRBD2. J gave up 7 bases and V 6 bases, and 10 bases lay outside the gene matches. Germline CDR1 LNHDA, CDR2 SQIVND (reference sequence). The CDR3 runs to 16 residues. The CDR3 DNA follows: TGTGCCAGTAGCAGCCCGACTAGCGGGAGTAGGAATGAGCAGTTCTTC. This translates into CASSSPTSGSRNEQFF.

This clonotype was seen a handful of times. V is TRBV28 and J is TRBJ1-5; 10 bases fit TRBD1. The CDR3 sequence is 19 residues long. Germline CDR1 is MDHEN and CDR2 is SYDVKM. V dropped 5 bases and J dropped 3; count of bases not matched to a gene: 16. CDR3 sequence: CASSPSGQGSHFSNQPQHF. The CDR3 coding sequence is TGTGCCAGCAGTCCTTCGGGACAGGGGTCCCATTTCTCCAATCAGCCCCAGCATTTT.

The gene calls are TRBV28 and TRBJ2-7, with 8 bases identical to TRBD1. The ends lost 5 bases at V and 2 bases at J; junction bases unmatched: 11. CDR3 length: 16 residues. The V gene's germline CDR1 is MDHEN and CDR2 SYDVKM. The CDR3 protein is CASSPPGQVIAYEQYF. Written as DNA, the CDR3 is TGTGCCAGCAGTCCTCCGGGACAGGTAATTGCCTACGAGCAGTACTTC.

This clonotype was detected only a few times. The CDR3 DNA is TGTGCCAGCAGTTTAGTGGCTAGCGGGATGTACGAGCAGTACTTC. It encodes CASSLVASGMYEQYF. V usage is TRBV28 and J usage is TRBJ2-7; the match to TRBD2 covers 9 bases. Trimming took 2 bases from V and 4 from J; bases not matched to a gene: 6. CDR3 length: 15 residues. Germline-derived CDR1 and CDR2 are MDHEN and SYDVKM.

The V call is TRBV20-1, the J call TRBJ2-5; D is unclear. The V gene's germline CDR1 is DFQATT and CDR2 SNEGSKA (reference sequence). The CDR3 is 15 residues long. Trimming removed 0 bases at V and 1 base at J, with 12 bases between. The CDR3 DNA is TGCAGTGCTAGAGATTTTCGGCAGGCCCAAGAGACCCAGTACTTC. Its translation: CSARDFRQAQETQYF.

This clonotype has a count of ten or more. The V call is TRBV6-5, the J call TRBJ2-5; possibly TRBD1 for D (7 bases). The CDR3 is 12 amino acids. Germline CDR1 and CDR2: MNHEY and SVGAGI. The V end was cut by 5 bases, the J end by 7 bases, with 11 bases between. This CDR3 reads CASSPGGRTQYF. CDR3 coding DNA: TGTGCCAGCAGTCCAGGGGGGAGGACCCAGTACTTC.

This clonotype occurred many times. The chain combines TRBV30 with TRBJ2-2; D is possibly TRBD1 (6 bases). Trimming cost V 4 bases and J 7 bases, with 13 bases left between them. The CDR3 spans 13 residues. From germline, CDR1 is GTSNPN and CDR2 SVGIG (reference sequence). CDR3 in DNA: TGTGCCTGGACCCAACAGGGACACGGGGAGCTGTTTTTT. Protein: CAWTQQGHGELFF.

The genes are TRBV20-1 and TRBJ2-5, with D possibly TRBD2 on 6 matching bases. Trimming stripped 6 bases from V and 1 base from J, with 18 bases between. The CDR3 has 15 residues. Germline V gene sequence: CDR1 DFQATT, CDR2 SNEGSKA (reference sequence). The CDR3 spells CSASPMGSGQETQYF. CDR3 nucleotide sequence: TGCAGTGCCAGCCCCATGGGTAGCGGCCAAGAGACCCAGTACTTC.

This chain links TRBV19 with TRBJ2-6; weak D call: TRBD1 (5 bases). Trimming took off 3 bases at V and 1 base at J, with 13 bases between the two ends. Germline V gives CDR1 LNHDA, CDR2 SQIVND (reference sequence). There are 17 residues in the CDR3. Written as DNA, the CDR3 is TGTGCCAGTAGTATGACACCTCAGGGATCTGGGGCCAACGTCCTGACTTTC. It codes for CASSMTPQGSGANVLTF.

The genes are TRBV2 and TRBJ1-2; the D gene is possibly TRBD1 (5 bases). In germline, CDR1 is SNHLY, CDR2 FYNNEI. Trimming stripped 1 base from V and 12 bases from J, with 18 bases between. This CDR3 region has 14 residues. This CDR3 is CASSEESWGPPNTF. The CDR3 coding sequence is TGTGCCAGCAGTGAAGAGTCCTGGGGACCTCCCAACACCTTC.

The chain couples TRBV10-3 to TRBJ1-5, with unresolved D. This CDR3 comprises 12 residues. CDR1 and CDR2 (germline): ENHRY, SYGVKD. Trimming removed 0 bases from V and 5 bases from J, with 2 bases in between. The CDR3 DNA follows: TGTGCCATCAGTGAGTCGTATCAGCCCCAGCATTTT. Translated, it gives CAISESYQPQHF.

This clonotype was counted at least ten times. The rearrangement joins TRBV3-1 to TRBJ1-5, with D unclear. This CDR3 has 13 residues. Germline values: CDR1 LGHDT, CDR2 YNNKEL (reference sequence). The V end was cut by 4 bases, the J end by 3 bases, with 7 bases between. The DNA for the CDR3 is TGTGCCAGCAGCCGCATTAACAATCAGCCCCAGCATTTT. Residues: CASSRINNQPQHF.

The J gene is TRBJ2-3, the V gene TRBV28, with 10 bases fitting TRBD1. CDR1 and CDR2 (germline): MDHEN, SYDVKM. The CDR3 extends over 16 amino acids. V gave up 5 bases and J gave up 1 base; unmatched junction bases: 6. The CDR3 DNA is TGTGCCAGCAGTCCGACAGGGGGCAGGGGCACAGATACGCAGTATTTT. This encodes CASSPTGGRGTDTQYF.